These T cell receptor beta chains were read from a single sample in a study of patients and donors after allogeneic stem cell transplantation. TCRdb passed the RT-PCR reads through MiXCR, listing each CDR3 protein once. The top ten clones hold 11% of a sample with about 230,000 distinct CDR3 sequences, 12% to 15% of them seen once. The source material was blood, either unsorted or a sorted T cell fraction (not recorded which). These receptors came from a human donor who was either an allogeneic HSCT recipient or a stem cell or donor lymphocyte infusion donor (not recorded which). It is not recorded whose cells these are; they may come from a transplant donor. Both conserved end residues are part of each CDR3. Each record gives: clone size, V gene, J gene, D gene, CDR3 DNA, CDR3 protein. D genes are given only for firm matches. Expanded clones are given a class, and other clones once, few, many or no size at all.

-	TRBV9	TRBJ2-3	TRBD1	TGTGCCAGCAGCGTCGCCCCGGACAGGAACACAGATACGCAGTATTTT	CASSVAPDRNTDTQYF
many	TRBV24-1	TRBJ2-3	TRBD1	TGTGCCACCAGTGATTCCCGAGACAGGGGGCCGACAGATACGCAGTATTTT	CATSDSRDRGPTDTQYF
many	TRBV5-1	TRBJ2-3	TRBD2	TGCGCCAGCAGCTTGACTAGCGGGGGGTCACTTACGCAGTATTTT	CASSLTSGGSLTQYF
-	TRBV7-2	TRBJ2-5	-	TGTGCCAGCACCCCTCCGGGACTTCGCAAGACCCAGTACTTC	CASTPPGLRKTQYF
-	TRBV4-1	TRBJ2-5	-	TGCGCCAGCAGCCAGGCTGAGAGGACACGGACCCAGTACTTC	CASSQAERTRTQYF
few	TRBV7-9	TRBJ2-1	-	TGTGCCAGCAGCTCCTCCAGGGGGGGGCCGTACAATGAGCAGTTCTTC	CASSSSRGGPYNEQFF
-	TRBV12-3/TRBV12-4	TRBJ2-5	-	TGTGCCAGCAGTTTAGGTATTGGCCAAGAGACCCAGTACTTC	CASSLGIGQETQYF
few	TRBV29-1	TRBJ1-2	-	TGCAGCGTTGATCTTGGCTACACCTTC	CSVDLGYTF
-	TRBV2	TRBJ2-5	TRBD2	TGTGCCAGCAGTTTGGACGCGGGAGGGGGAGAGACCCAGTACTTC	CASSLDAGGGETQYF
-	TRBV2	TRBJ1-2	-	TGTGCCAGCGGTTCAGCGGGGCAGGGGAACTATGGCTACACCTTC	CASGSAGQGNYGYTF
few	TRBV12-3/TRBV12-4	TRBJ2-7	-	TGTGCCAGCAGTTTAGCGCCAGGGCCTTCCTACGAGCAGTACTTC	CASSLAPGPSYEQYF
few	TRBV30	TRBJ1-1	-	TGTGCCTGGAGAGAGGTAGTGAACACTGAAGCTTTCTTT	CAWREVVNTEAFF
-	TRBV7-2	TRBJ2-3	TRBD2	TGTGCCAGCAGCTTAGTAGCGGGAGTCCCAGATACGCAGTATTTT	CASSLVAGVPDTQYF
-	TRBV3-1	TRBJ2-5	-	TGTGCCAGCAGCCACCGGGACTCCCATCAGACCCAGTACTTC	CASSHRDSHQTQYF
-	TRBV6-6	TRBJ1-2	-	TGTGCCAGCAGCCTTTCGAGACAGGATGGCTACACCTTC	CASSLSRQDGYTF
few	TRBV30	TRBJ1-5	TRBD1	TGTGCCTGGACTACGGACAGGAATCAGCCCCAGCATTTT	CAWTTDRNQPQHF
many	TRBV20-1	TRBJ2-3	TRBD2	TGCAGTGCTAGTGGCGGGAGGGCCCTTTCTACGCAGTATTTT	CSASGGRALSTQYF
few	TRBV3-1	TRBJ2-3	TRBD1	TGTGCCAGCAGCCAAGATCTGGGACAGGAACTCACGGATTTT	CASSQDLGQELTDF
-	TRBV7-3	TRBJ2-3	-	TGTGCCAGCAGCTTAAGACCCGCTGGCACAGATACGCAGTATTTT	CASSLRPAGTDTQYF
-	TRBV12-3/TRBV12-4	TRBJ2-5	-	TGTGCCAGCAGTCTCCTTCTGTGCCAAGAGACCCAGTACTTC	CASSLLLCQETQYF
-	TRBV20-1	TRBJ2-1	TRBD2	TGCAGTGCTAGAAGCCTAGCGGGGAATTACAATGAGCAGTTCTTC	CSARSLAGNYNEQFF
few	TRBV29-1	TRBJ1-1	-	TGCAGCGTTGAGCTGACCGGGACTTCGAACACTGAAGCTTTCTTT	CSVELTGTSNTEAFF
-	TRBV27	TRBJ2-5	-	TGTGCCAGCAGTTGGGACGTCCAAGAGACCCAGTACTTC	CASSWDVQETQYF
few	TRBV7-9	TRBJ2-1	TRBD2	TGTGCCAGCAGCTTACTAGCGGGAGGGCAAGGTGAGCAGTTCTTC	CASSLLAGGQGEQFF
few	TRBV2	TRBJ2-7	-	TGTGCCAGCGCCGGTTGGGCGGGGGACACCTACGAGCAGTACTTC	CASAGWAGDTYEQYF
few	TRBV10-3	TRBJ2-1	-	TGTGCCATCAGTCTATCAGGAGACAATGAGCAGTTCTTC	CAISLSGDNEQFF
many	TRBV7-8	TRBJ1-2	TRBD1	TGTGCCAGCAGCGGGGGTCCGGGACAGGATTATGGCTACACCTTC	CASSGGPGQDYGYTF